This paragraph reports one T cell receptor beta chain. V shed 4 bases, J shed 3 bases, and the junction held 15 bases outside the gene matches. There are 18 residues in the CDR3. Germline V gene lookup returns CDR1 LNHDA and CDR2 SQIVND (reference sequence). This record belongs to a study of blood T cell repertoires in COVID-19. Two negative PCRs, clearance, or symptom resolution were required of recovered Cohort 3 donors. The data were produced by immunoSEQ multiplex PCR, yet TCRdb's version contains in-frame clones alone and is incomplete. The repertoire includes roughly 520,000 clones, approximately 88% of them detected once, and less than 2% sits in the top ten.

The source of this sequence is a woman in her 40s who had recovered from COVID-19. This chain connects TRBV19 to TRBJ2-3; TRBD1 aligns across 8 bases. The sequencing sample was made of PBMCs or T cells enriched from blood (not recorded which). The CDR3: CASSRGGRQGRRTDTQYF. In nucleotides, the CDR3 is TGTGCCAGTAGTAGGGGTGGTCGACAGGGGCGTAGGACAGATACGCAGTATTTT.